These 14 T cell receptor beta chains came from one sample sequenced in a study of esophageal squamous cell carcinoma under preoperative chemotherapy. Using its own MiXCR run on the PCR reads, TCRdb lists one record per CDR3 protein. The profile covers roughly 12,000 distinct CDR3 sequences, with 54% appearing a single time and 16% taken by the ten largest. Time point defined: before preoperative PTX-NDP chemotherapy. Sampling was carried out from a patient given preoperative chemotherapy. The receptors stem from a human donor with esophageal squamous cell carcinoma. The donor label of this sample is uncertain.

CDR3 sequence: CASSERTPPEQYF. CDR3 DNA sequence: TGTGCCAGCAGTGAAAGAACTCCCCCGGAGCAGTATTTT. V usage is TRBV6-1 and J usage is TRBJ2-3; D ambiguous. From germline, CDR1 is MNHNS and CDR2 SASEGT. The CDR3 spans 13 residues. Deletions cut 2 bases from V and 11 bases from J, with 14 bases between.

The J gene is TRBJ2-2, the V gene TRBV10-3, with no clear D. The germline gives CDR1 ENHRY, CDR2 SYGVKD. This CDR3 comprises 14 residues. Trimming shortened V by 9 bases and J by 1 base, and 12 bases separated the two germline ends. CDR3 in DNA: TGTGCCATGACCCCGAAAGAGAACACCGGGGAGCTGTTTTTT. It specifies CAMTPKENTGELFF.

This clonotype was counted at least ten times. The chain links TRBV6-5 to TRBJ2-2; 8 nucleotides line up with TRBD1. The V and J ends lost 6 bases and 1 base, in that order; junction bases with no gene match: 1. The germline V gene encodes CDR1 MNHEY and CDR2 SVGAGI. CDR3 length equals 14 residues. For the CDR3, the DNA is TGTGCCAGCAGCGGACAGGGGAACACCGGGGAGCTGTTTTTT. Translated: CASSGQGNTGELFF.

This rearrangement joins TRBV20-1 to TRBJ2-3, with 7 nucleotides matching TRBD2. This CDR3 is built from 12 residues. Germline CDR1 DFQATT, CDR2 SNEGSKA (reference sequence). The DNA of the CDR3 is TGCAGCTCCTGGGGGGGAACAGATACGCAGTATTTT. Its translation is CSSWGGTDTQYF.

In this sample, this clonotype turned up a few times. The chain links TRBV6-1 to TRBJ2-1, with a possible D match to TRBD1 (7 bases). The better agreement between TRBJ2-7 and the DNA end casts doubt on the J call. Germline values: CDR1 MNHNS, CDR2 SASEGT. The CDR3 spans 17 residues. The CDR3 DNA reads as TGTGCCAGCAGTGAAGGAGCAGGGGGGAGCTCCTACAATGAGCAGTACTTC. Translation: CASSEGAGGSSYNEQYF.

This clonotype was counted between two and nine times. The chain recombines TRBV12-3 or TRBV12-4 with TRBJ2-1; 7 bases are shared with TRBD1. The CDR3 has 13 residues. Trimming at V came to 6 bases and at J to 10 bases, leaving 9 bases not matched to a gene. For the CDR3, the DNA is TGTGCCAGCAGCCAGACAGGGTCCTACGAGCAGTTCTTC. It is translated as CASSQTGSYEQFF.

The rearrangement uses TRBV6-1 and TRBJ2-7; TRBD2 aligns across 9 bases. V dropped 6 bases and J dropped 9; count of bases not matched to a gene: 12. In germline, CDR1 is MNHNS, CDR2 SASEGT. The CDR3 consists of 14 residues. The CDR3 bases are TGTGCCAGCAGGACTAGCGGTGGCCCAGATACGCAGTACTTC. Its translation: CASRTSGGPDTQYF.

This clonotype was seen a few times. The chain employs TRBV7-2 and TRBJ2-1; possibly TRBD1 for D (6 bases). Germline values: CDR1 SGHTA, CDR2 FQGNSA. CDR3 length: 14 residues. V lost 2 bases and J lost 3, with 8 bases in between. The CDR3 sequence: CASSLRTVYNEQFF. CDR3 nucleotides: TGTGCCAGCAGCTTACGGACAGTCTACAATGAGCAGTTCTTC.

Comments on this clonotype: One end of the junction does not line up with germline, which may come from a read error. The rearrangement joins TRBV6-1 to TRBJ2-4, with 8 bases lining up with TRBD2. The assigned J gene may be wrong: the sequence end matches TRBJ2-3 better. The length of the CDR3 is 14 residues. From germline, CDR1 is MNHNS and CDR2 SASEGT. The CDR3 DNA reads TGTGCCAGCTCGGGGGGGGGGACCAAAGATATGCAGTATTTT. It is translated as CASSGGGTKDMQYF.

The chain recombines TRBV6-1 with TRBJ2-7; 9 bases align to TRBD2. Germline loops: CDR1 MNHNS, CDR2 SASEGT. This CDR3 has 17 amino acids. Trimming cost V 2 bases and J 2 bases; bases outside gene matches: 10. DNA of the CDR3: TGTGCCAGCAGTGAAAGGGGTAGCGGGAGTCCGCCCTACGAGCAGTACTTC. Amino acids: CASSERGSGSPPYEQYF.

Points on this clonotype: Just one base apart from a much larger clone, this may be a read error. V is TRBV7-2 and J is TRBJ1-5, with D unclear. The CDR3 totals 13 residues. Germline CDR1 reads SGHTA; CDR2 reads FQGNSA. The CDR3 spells CDSSSEQNQPQHF. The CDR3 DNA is TGTGACAGCAGCTCGGAGCAGAATCAGCCCCAGCATTTT.

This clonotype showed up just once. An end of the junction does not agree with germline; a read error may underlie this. The CDR3 loop is CASRCLRGVREDEQFF. In DNA form, the CDR3 reads TGTGCCAGCAGGTGCCTTAGGGGGGTGCGCGAAGATGAGCAGTTCTTT. The chain has TRBV6-1 and TRBJ2-1, with D tentatively TRBD1 or TRBD2 (6 bases each). The CDR3 runs to 16 residues. Germline V gene lookup returns CDR1 MNHNS and CDR2 SASEGT.

CDR3 sequence reads: CASSPGAGEGTFSYEQYF. The CDR3, as DNA: TGTGCCAGCAGCCCCGGGGCGGGAGAAGGGACCTTCTCCTACGAGCAGTACTTC. The chain links TRBV11-3 to TRBJ2-7; TRBD2 agrees at 7 bases. Germline lookup yields CDR1 SGHNT and CDR2 YENEEA. J was trimmed by 0 bases and V by 5 bases; bases with no gene match: 16. This CDR3 spans 18 amino acids.

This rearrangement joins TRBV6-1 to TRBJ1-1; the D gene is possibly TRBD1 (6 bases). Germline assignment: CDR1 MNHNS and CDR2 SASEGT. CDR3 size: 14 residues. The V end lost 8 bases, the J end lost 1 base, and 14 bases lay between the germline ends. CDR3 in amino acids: CASLQGTTNTEAFF. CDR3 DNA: TGTGCCAGCCTACAGGGAACAACGAACACTGAAGCTTTCTTT.